Below are 17 T cell receptor beta chains sequenced from a single sample in a study of blood T cell repertoires in COVID-19. Some clones are missing from TCRdb's copy, which holds only in-frame ones; the method was immunoSEQ multiplex PCR. In the table there are 90,000 to 100,000 clones, about 85% of which are singletons. Sequencing used peripheral blood. The source is a human donor in a cohort sampled during active COVID-19.

The chain combines TRBV5-4 with TRBJ1-1; possibly TRBD1 for D (5 bases). The CDR3 has 12 amino acids. V was shortened by 4 bases and J by 1 base, with 5 bases between the two germline ends. The germline V gene has CDR1 SGHNT and CDR2 YYREEE (reference sequence). CDR3 in amino acids: CASSGQNTEAFF. CDR3 nucleotides: TGTGCCAGCAGCGGACAGAACACTGAAGCTTTCTTT.

This clone was seen a handful of times. The J gene is TRBJ2-1, the V gene TRBV14; 9 bases map to TRBD1. V lost 0 bases to trimming and J lost 4 bases; unmatched junction nucleotides: 4. This CDR3 spans 16 amino acids. Per the germline V gene, CDR1 is SGHDN and CDR2 is FVKESK. The CDR3 region has the DNA TGTGCCAGCAGCCAAGAACCCGGGACAGGGTACAATGAGCAGTTCTTC. Translation gives CASSQEPGTGYNEQFF.

This clone was recorded only once. The chain has TRBV7-2 and TRBJ2-3; D is possibly TRBD2 (6 bases). The CDR3 is 16 amino acids. CDR1 is SGHTA, CDR2 FQGNSA, per germline. With 0 bases removed from V and 0 bases from J, the gap between germline ends came to 10 bases. In DNA form, the CDR3 reads TGTGCCAGCAGCTTAGCTGGGGGGTGGAGCACAGATACGCAGTATTTT. Its translation: CASSLAGGWSTDTQYF.

The gene calls are TRBV28 and TRBJ2-1; 8 nucleotides agree with TRBD2. V lost 10 bases, J lost 9 bases, and 14 bases stayed unmatched. Germline CDR1 MDHEN, CDR2 SYDVKM. The CDR3 has 14 residues. CDR3: CATGAGTRTGEQFF. Written as DNA, the CDR3 is TGTGCCACAGGGGCCGGGACTAGAACCGGTGAGCAGTTCTTC. The whole variable domain, remainder taken from reference TRBV28 and TRBJ2-1, is DVKVTQSSRYLVKRTGEKVFLECVQDMDHENMFWYRQDPGLGLRLIYFSYDVKMKEKGDIPEGYSVSREKKERFSLILESASTNQTSMYLCATGAGTRTGEQFFGPGTRLTVL.

CDR3: CASSQGQGQSTDTQYF. The CDR3 coding sequence is TGTGCCAGCAGCCAAGGGCAGGGGCAGAGCACAGATACGCAGTATTTT. This chain uses TRBV4-2 with TRBJ2-3, with D tentatively TRBD1 (6 bases). V lost 1 base, J lost 0 bases, and 11 bases lay in between. The germline gives CDR1 LGHNA, CDR2 YNFKEQ. The CDR3 totals 16 residues.

The chain couples TRBV4-3 to TRBJ1-6; TRBD1 matches 7 bases. The germline V gene has CDR1 LGHNA and CDR2 YSLEER. The V segment lost 0 bases and the J segment 13 bases; nucleotides outside the gene matches: 12. This CDR3 is 16 amino acids long. The DNA of the CDR3 is TGCGCCAGCAGCCAAGATAGCCGGACAGGCGCTTCGCCCCTCCACTTT. This sequence encodes CASSQDSRTGASPLHF.

Worth noting for this clone: The sample has other DNA sequences that encode this CDR3 too. The chain couples TRBV7-9 to TRBJ1-5; perhaps TRBD1 as D (6 bases). CDR3 size: 14 residues. Trimming took 3 bases from V and 3 from J, leaving 9 bases between them. Germline assignment: CDR1 SEHNR and CDR2 FQNEAQ (reference sequence). The CDR3 here is CASSLAGDNQPQHF. As DNA, the CDR3 is TGTGCCAGCAGCTTGGCAGGGGACAATCAGCCCCAGCATTTT.

There are many counts of this clone. The chain uses TRBV6-2 or TRBV6-3 and TRBJ2-1; 14 bases match TRBD2. V was clipped by 5 bases and J by 8 bases; unmatched bases: 5. The CDR3 loop spans 15 amino acids. CDR1 and CDR2 (germline): MNHEY, SVGEGT. CDR3 loop: CASSRRLAGGDEQFF. The CDR3 bases are TGTGCCAGCAGTAGGAGACTAGCGGGAGGGGATGAGCAGTTCTTC.

Worth noting for this clone: This CDR3 is also generated by other DNA sequences in the sample. The chain joins TRBV5-1 to TRBJ2-7; 12 bases are shared with TRBD2. Germline V gene sequence: CDR1 SGHRS, CDR2 YFSETQ. CDR3 size: 15 residues. Trimming took 4 bases from V and 2 from J; bases not matched to a gene: 4. CDR3 residues: CASSPGLAGTYEQYF. The DNA of the CDR3 is TGCGCCAGCAGCCCGGGACTAGCGGGCACCTACGAGCAGTACTTC. Full variable domain (outside the CDR3, taken from reference TRBV5-1 and TRBJ2-7): KAGVTQTPRYLIKTRGQQVTLSCSPISGHRSVSWYQQTPGQGLQFLFEYFSETQRNKGNFPGRFSGRQFSNSRSEMNVSTLELGDSALYLCASSPGLAGTYEQYFGPGTRLTVT.

The chain combines TRBV7-2 with TRBJ1-2; TRBD1 agrees at 7 bases. Losses at the gene ends were 1 base for V and 7 bases for J; bases not matched to a gene: 3. Per the germline V gene, CDR1 is SGHTA and CDR2 is FQGNSA. The CDR3 sequence is 13 residues long. Here the CDR3 DNA reads TGTGCCAGCAGCTTAGGACAGGGTGGTGGCTACACCTTC. Translation: CASSLGQGGGYTF.

This chain joins TRBV10-3 and TRBJ1-5; D is ambiguous. CDR3 size: 14 residues. Germline V gene sequence: CDR1 ENHRY, CDR2 SYGVKD. Trimming cost V 6 bases and J 7 bases, with 16 bases left between them. The CDR3 loop reads CAIRANSSGQPQHF. The CDR3 region has the DNA TGTGCCATCAGGGCAAATTCCTCGGGGCAGCCCCAGCATTTT.

The rearrangement links TRBV10-3 to TRBJ1-4; D may be TRBD1 (5 bases). V dropped 7 bases and J dropped 7 bases, with 13 bases sitting between them. CDR1 and CDR2 (germline): ENHRY, SYGVKD. CDR3 size: 13 residues. The CDR3: CAITSGGGEKLFF. In DNA form, the CDR3 reads TGTGCCATCACTTCCGGGGGTGGTGAAAAACTGTTTTTT.

This chain uses TRBV5-1 with TRBJ2-3; the match to TRBD1 covers 7 bases. The CDR3 consists of 16 residues. Germline assignment: CDR1 SGHRS and CDR2 YFSETQ. J was trimmed by 1 base and V by 1 base; bases with no gene match: 6. CDR3 sequence reads: CASSLQGDGGTDTQYF. DNA for the CDR3: TGCGCCAGCAGCTTGCAGGGGGACGGAGGCACAGATACGCAGTATTTT. Full variable domain (outside the CDR3, taken from reference TRBV5-1 and TRBJ2-3): KAGVTQTPRYLIKTRGQQVTLSCSPISGHRSVSWYQQTPGQGLQFLFEYFSETQRNKGNFPGRFSGRQFSNSRSEMNVSTLELGDSALYLCASSLQGDGGTDTQYFGPGTRLTVL.

This chain joins TRBV4-2 and TRBJ2-7; 12 bases match TRBD2. The CDR3 runs 16 residues. Germline V gene sequence: CDR1 LGHNA, CDR2 YNFKEQ. The ends lost 4 bases at V and 5 bases at J; junction bases unmatched: 9. Written as DNA, the CDR3 is TGTGCCAGCAGCCCAGCGACTAGCGGGAGTTCGCACGAGCAGTACTTC. Translation: CASSPATSGSSHEQYF.

The chain combines TRBV20-1 with TRBJ1-1; the D is unclear. V lost 3 bases to trimming and J lost 4 bases, with 15 bases between them. The CDR3 length is 14 residues. Germline V gene lookup returns CDR1 DFQATT and CDR2 SNEGSKA (reference sequence). The CDR3 sequence is CSASSRQALTEAFF. The CDR3 nucleotides are TGCAGTGCTAGTAGTAGGCAGGCTCTCACTGAAGCTTTCTTT.

The chain couples TRBV5-4 to TRBJ2-5; D is possibly TRBD2 (5 bases). V gave up 0 bases and J gave up 2 bases, with 11 bases separating them. The V gene's germline CDR1 is SGHNT and CDR2 YYREEE (reference sequence). The CDR3 covers 15 residues. CDR3 nucleotides: TGTGCCAGCAGCTTGGCCGGGCTAGCACAAGAGACCCAGTACTTC. Translation gives CASSLAGLAQETQYF.

This clone has just one count. The chain uses TRBV4-3 and TRBJ2-3; D gene uncertain. Germline CDR1 and CDR2: LGHNA and YSLEER. Trimming shortened V by 1 base and J by 0 bases, and 11 bases separated the two germline ends. CDR3 length: 16 residues. CDR3 bases: TGCGCCAGCAGCCAAGCAATTGACACAAGCACAGATACGCAGTATTTT. Translated: CASSQAIDTSTDTQYF.